This T cell receptor (beta chain) was identified during a study of radiotherapy plus CTLA-4 blockade in lung cancer. Sequenced by immunoSEQ multiplex PCR; TCRdb stores in-frame clones only, minus some. The repertoire includes around 80,000 clones, over 65% of them detected once, and 9.9% sits in the top ten. Germline trimming cut 4 bases from V and 6 bases from J; bases unmatched to any gene: 8. The V gene's germline CDR1 is SQVTM and CDR2 ANQGSEA. This CDR3 comprises 13 residues. This clonotype originated in a human donor with non-small cell lung cancer whose response to radiotherapy plus ipilimumab could not be evaluated. The rearrangement uses TRBV29-1 and TRBJ1-2; 7 bases fit TRBD1. Sequencing used peripheral blood, obtained from a patient treated with radiotherapy plus ipilimumab. CDR3 nucleotide sequence: TGCAGCGTTGCTTCCCCCAGGGGGGATGGCTACACCTTC. Translating gives CSVASPRGDGYTF. Together with reference TRBV29-1 and TRBJ1-2, the CDR3 gives the full variable domain: SAVISQKPSRDICQRGTSLTIQCQVDSQVTMMFWYRQQPGQSLTLIATANQGSEATYESGFVIDKFPISRPNLTFSTLTVSNMSPEDSSIYLCSVASPRGDGYTFGSGTRLTVV.